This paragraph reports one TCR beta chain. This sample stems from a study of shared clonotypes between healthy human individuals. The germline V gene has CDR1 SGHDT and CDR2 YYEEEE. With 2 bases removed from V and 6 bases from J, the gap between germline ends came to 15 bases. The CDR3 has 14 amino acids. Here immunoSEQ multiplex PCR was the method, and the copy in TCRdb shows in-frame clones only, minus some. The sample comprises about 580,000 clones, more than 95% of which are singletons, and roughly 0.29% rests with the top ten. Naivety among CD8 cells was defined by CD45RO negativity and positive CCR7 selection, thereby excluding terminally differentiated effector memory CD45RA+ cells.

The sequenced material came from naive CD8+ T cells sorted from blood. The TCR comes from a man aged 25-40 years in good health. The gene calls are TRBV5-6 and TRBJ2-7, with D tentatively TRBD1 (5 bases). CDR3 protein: CASSFGQGPSEQYF. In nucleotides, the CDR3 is TGTGCCAGCAGCTTTGGTCAGGGTCCGAGCGAGCAGTACTTC.